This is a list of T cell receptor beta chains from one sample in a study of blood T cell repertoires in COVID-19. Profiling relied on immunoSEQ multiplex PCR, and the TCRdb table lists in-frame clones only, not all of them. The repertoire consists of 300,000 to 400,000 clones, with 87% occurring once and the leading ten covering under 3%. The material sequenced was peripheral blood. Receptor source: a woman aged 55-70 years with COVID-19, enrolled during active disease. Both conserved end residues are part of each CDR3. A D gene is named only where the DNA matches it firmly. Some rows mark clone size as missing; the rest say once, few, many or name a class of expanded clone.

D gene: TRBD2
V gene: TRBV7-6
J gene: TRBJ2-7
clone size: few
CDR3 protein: CASSLGGGSSEQYF
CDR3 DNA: TGTGCCAGCAGCTTAGGCGGGGGGAGCTCCGAGCAGTACTTC

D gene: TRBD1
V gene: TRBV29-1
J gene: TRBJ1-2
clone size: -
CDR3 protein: CSVGRQGGYTF
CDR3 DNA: TGCAGCGTTGGCCGACAGGGGGGCTACACCTTC

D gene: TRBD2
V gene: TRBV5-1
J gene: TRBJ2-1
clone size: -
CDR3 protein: CASSPRASGNILNEQFF
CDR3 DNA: TGCGCCAGCAGCCCCCGGGCTAGCGGAAATATCCTCAATGAGCAGTTCTTC

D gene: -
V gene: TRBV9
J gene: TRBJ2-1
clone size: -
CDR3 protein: CASSVSGNEYNEQFF
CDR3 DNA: TGTGCCAGCAGCGTCTCCGGGAACGAATACAATGAGCAGTTCTTC

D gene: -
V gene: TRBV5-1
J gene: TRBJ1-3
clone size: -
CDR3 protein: CASSLQGTNTIYF
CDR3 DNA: TGCGCCAGCAGCTTACAGGGTACGAACACCATATATTTT

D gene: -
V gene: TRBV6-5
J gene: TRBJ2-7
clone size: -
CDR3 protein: CASSYSRGQSHEQYF
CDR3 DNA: TGTGCCAGCAGTTACTCCAGAGGACAGTCCCACGAGCAGTACTTC

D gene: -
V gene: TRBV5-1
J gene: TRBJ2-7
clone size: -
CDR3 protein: CASSGWGPPYEQYF
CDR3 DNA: TGCGCCAGCAGCGGCTGGGGGCCTCCCTACGAGCAGTACTTC

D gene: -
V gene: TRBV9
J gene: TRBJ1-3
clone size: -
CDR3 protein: CASSAEAGAISGNTIYF
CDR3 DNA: TGTGCCAGCAGCGCCGAGGCGGGGGCCATCTCTGGAAACACCATATATTTT

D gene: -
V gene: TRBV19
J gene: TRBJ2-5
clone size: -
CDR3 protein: CASSQRRGQQQAAQYF
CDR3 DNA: TGTGCCAGTAGTCAAAGGAGGGGGCAGCAACAGGCGGCCCAGTACTTC

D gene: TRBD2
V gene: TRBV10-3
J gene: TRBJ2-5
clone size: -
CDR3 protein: CAISGTSGGEETQYF
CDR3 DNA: TGTGCCATCAGTGGGACTAGCGGGGGCGAGGAGACCCAGTACTTC

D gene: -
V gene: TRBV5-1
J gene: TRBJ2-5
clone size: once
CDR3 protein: CASSLASPRGETQYF
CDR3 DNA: TGCGCCAGCAGCTTGGCCAGCCCGAGAGGGGAGACCCAGTACTTC

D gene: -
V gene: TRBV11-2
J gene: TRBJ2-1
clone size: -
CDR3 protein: CASSPAWGGAVVQFF
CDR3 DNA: TGTGCCAGCAGCCCCGCCTGGGGGGGGGCGGTGGTGCAGTTCTTC

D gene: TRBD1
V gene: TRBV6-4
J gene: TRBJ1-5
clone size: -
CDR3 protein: CASSRQGDQPQHF
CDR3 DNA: TGTGCCAGCAGTAGACAGGGCGATCAGCCCCAGCATTTT

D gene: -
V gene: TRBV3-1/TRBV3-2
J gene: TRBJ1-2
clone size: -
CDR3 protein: CASSPPQDYYGYTF
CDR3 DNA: TGTGCCAGCAGCCCGCCACAGGATTACTATGGCTACACCTTC

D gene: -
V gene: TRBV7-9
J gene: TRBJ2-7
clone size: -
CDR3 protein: CASTLQETTEQYF
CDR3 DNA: TGTGCCAGCACCCTCCAGGAAACAACCGAGCAGTACTTC

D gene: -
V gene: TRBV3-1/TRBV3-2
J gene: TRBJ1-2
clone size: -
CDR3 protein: CASSQRDNYGYTF
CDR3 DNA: TGTGCCAGCAGCCAACGAGATAACTATGGCTACACCTTC

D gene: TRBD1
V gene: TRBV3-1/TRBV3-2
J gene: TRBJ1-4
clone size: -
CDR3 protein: CASSLMDRAELFF
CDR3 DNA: TGTGCCAGCAGCCTTATGGACAGGGCGGAACTGTTTTTT

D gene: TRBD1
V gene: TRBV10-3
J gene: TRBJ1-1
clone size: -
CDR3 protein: CAIRRQGPNTEAFF
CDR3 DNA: TGTGCCATCAGAAGACAGGGCCCGAACACTGAAGCTTTCTTT

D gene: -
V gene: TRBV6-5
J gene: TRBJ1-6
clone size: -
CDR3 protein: CASSPVSETSPLHF
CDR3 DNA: TGTGCCAGCAGCCCAGTAAGCGAAACCTCACCCCTCCACTTT

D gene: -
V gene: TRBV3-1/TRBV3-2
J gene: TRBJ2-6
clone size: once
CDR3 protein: CASAKSGANVLTF
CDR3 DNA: TGTGCCAGCGCGAAATCTGGGGCCAACGTCCTGACTTTC